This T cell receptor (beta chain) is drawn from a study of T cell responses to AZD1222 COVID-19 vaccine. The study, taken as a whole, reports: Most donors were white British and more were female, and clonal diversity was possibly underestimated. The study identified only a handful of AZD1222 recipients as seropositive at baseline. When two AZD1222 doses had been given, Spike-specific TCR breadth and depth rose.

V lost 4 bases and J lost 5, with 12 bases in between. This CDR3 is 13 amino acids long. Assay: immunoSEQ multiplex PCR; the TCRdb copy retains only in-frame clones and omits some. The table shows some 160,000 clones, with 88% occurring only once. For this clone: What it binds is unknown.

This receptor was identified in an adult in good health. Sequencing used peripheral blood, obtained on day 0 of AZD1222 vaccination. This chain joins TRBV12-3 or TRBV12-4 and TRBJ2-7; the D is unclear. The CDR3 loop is CASSSQPSNEQYF. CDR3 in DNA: TGTGCCAGCAGTTCCCAACCAAGCAACGAGCAGTACTTC.